Listed below are T cell receptor beta chains from one sample, sequenced in a study of T and B cells in COVID-19 patients. Using its own MiXCR run on the multiplex PCR reads, TCRdb lists one record per CDR3 protein. The sample yields thousands of distinct CDR3 sequences, around 31% seen once. The sequenced sample consisted of blood. These receptors were taken from a human donor with active COVID-19. The conserved cysteine and the conserved F or W are not part of the CDR3 here.

V gene | CDR3 protein
TRBV5-5 | ASSLEAGLGETQY
TRBV6-5 | ATFDGTGNEQY
TRBV6-1 | ASSELVGIKEKLF
TRBV4-3 | ASSQLDRGLNEQF
TRBV4-2 | ASSQDHGGELF
TRBV27 | ASSSPSDAAWGNEQF
TRBV20-1 | SASVGDTQY
TRBV19 | ASSIDRGSTTYEQY
TRBV6-4 | ASRGLAGGNEQF
TRBV7-6 | ASSHRDRYYEQY
TRBV29-1 | SVVGKDRGDEQF
TRBV5-1 | ASSFDRLTDTQY
TRBV6-6 | ASSYRARDNEQF
TRBV6-5 | ASSYTGDEQY
TRBV28 | ASSTNLNQPQH
TRBV12-3/TRBV12-4 | ASSLLIFRRYSGNTIY
TRBV18 | ASSLMGQVPNSPLH